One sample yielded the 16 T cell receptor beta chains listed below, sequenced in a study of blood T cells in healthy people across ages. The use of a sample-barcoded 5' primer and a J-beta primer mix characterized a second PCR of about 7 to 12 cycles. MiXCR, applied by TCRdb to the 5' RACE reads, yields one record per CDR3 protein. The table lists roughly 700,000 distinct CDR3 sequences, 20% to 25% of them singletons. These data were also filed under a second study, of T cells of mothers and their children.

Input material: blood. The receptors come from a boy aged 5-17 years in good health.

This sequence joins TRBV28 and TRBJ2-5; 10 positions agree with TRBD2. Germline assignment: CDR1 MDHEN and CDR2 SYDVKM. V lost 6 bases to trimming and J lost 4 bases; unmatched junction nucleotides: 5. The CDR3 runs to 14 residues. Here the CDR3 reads CASRQLAGLETQYF. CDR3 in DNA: TGTGCCAGCAGACAACTAGCGGGGTTAGAGACCCAGTACTTC.

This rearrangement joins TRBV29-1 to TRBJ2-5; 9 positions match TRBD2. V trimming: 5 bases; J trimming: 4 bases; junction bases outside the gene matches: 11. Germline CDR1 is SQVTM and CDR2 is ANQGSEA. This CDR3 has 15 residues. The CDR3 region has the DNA TGCAGCGTTTGGTGGGCGGGGGGGCTGCGAGAGACCCAGTACTTC. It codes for CSVWWAGGLRETQYF.

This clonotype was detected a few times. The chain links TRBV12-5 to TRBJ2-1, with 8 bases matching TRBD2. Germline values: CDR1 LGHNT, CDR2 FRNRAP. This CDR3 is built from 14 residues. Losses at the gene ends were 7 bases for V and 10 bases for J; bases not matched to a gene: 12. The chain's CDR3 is CASVSAGGPPEQFF. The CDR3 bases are TGTGCTAGTGTATCGGCGGGGGGCCCGCCCGAGCAGTTCTTC.

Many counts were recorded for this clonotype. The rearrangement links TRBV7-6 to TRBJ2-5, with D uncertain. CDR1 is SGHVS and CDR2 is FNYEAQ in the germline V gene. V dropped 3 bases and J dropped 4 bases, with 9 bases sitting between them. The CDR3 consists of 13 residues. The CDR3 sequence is CASSFLGTETQYF. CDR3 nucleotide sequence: TGTGCCAGCAGCTTTCTAGGAACAGAGACCCAGTACTTC.

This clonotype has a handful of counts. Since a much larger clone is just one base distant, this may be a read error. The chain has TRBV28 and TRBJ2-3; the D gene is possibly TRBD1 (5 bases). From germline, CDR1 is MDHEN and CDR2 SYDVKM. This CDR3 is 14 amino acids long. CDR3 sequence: CASSFSRVADAQYF. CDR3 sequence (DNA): TGTGCCAGCAGTTTCTCCAGGGTGGCAGATGCGCAGTATTTT.

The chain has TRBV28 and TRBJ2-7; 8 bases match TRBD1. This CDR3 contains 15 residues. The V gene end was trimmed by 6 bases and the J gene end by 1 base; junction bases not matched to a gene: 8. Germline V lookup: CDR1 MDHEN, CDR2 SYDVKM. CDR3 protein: CASSTGTGTSYEQYF. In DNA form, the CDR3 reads TGTGCCAGCAGCACCGGGACAGGTACTTCCTACGAGCAGTACTTC.

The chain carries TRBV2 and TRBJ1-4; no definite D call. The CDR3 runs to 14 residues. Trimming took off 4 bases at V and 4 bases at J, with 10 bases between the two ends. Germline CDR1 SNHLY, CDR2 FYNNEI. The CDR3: CASSVRPGNEKLFF. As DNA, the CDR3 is TGTGCCAGCAGTGTTAGGCCCGGTAATGAAAAACTGTTTTTT.

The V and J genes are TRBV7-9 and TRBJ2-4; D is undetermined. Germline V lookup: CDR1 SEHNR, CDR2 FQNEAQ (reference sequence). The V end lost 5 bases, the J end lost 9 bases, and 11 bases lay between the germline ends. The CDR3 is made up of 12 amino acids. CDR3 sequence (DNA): TGTGCCAGCAGCCCCCGCCTGGTCATTCAGTACTTC. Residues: CASSPRLVIQYF.

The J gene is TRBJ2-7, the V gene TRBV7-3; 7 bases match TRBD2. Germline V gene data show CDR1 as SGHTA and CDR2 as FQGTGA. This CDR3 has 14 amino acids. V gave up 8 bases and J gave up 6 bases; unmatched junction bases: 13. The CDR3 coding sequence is TGTGCCAGCGGAATCGACACCCCGGGAGGCGAGCAGTACTTC. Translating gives CASGIDTPGGEQYF.

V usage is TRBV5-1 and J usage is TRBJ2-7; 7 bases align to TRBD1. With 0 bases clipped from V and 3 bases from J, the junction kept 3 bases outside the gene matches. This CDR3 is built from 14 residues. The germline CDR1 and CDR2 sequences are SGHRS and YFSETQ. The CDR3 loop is CASSLVGQHYEQYF. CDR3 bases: TGCGCCAGCAGCTTGGTGGGACAGCACTACGAGCAGTACTTC.

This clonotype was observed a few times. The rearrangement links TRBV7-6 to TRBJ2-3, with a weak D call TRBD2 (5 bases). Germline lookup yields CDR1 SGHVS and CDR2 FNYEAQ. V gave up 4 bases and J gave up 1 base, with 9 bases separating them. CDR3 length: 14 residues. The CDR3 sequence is CASSWTPGTDTQYF. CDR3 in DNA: TGTGCCAGCAGCTGGACTCCCGGCACAGATACGCAGTATTTT.

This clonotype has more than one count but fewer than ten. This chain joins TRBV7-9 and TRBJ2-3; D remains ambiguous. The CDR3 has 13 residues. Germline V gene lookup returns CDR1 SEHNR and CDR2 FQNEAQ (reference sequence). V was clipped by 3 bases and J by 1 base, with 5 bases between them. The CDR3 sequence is CASSFMGTDTQYF. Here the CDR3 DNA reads TGTGCCAGCAGCTTTATGGGCACAGATACGCAGTATTTT.

CDR3: CASSQSGGHQETQYF. DNA of the CDR3: TGTGCCAGCAGCCAGAGCGGGGGACACCAAGAGACCCAGTACTTC. The rearrangement links TRBV14 to TRBJ2-5, with TRBD2 identical over 8 bases. V dropped 3 bases and J dropped 0; count of bases not matched to a gene: 3. The CDR3 sequence is 15 residues long. Germline V gives CDR1 SGHDN, CDR2 FVKESK.

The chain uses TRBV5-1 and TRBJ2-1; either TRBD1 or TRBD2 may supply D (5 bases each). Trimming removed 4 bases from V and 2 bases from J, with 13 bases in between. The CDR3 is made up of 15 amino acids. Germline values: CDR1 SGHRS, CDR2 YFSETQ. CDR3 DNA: TGCGCCAGCAGCACGGGGACGACAGCCTACAATGAGCAGTTCTTC. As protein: CASSTGTTAYNEQFF. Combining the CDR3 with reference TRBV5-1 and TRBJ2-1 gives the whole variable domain KAGVTQTPRYLIKTRGQQVTLSCSPISGHRSVSWYQQTPGQGLQFLFEYFSETQRNKGNFPGRFSGRQFSNSRSEMNVSTLELGDSALYLCASSTGTTAYNEQFFGPGTRLTVL.

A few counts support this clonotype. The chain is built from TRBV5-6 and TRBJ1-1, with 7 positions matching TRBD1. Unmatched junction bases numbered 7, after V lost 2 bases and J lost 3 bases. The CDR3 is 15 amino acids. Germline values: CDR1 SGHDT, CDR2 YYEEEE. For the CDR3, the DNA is TGTGCCAGCAGCTTTCTAGGGGGCATGGACACTGAAGCTTTCTTT. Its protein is CASSFLGGMDTEAFF. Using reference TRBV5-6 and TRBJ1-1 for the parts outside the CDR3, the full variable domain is DAGVTQSPTHLIKTRGQQVTLRCSPKSGHDTVSWYQQALGQGPQFIFQYYEEEERQRGNFPDRFSGHQFPNYSSELNVNALLLGDSALYLCASSFLGGMDTEAFFGQGTRLTVV.

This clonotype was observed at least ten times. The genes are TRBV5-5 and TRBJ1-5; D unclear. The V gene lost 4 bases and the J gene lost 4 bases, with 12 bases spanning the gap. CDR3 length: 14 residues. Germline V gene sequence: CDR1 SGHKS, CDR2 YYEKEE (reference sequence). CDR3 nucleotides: TGTGCCAGCAGCCGGGCCGGCGGGAATCAGCCCCAGCATTTT. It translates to CASSRAGGNQPQHF.